Each of the 24 T cell receptor beta chains below was sequenced from the same sample in a study of CD8 T cells in ankylosing spondylitis (dated by TCRdb to about 2017). Libraries came from 5' RACE. The reads were generated on an Illumina HiSeq 2500. TCRdb applied fastp at Q25 and MiXCR to the public reads, then kept only in-frame beta chains. Each CDR3 protein gets just one entry, which takes the most common genes and DNA from the rows behind it. In this sample the table shows about 400,000 distinct CDR3 sequences, 20% of which occur a single time. Jointly, the top ten make up around 13% of the sample. Source material: blood, either unsorted or a sorted T cell fraction (not recorded which). These receptors originate from a male donor with ankylosing spondylitis or in good health (not recorded which).

This clonotype has a handful of counts. The chain joins TRBV4-1 to TRBJ2-7; 8 nucleotides agree with TRBD1. This CDR3 is 15 amino acids long. Trimming took 4 bases from V and 6 from J; bases not matched to a gene: 11. Per germline, CDR1 MGHRA and CDR2 YSYEKL. The CDR3 nucleotides are TGCGCCAGCAGCCGGGTTGGGGGGACAGGAGGCGAGCAGTACTTC. Its protein product is CASSRVGGTGGEQYF.

This chain uses TRBV7-9 with TRBJ2-7; no clear D. This CDR3 comprises 14 residues. Between the trimmed V and J ends, which lost 1 base and 2 bases, there was a span of 9 bases. CDR1 is SEHNR and CDR2 is FQNEAQ in the germline V gene (reference sequence). In DNA, the CDR3 is TGTGCCAGCAGCTTAGTGGCGGCTGCCTACGAGCAGTACTTC. Translation gives CASSLVAAAYEQYF.

The V call is TRBV12-3 or TRBV12-4, the J call TRBJ1-2; maybe TRBD1 (6 bases). This CDR3 spans 11 amino acids. Trimming took off 7 bases at V and 6 bases at J, with 9 bases between the two ends. The CDR3 nucleotides read TGTGCCAGCACCCCAGGGGATGGCTACACCTTC. This gives the protein CASTPGDGYTF.

This clonotype was seen ten or more times. The CDR3 is CAISDPNTGELFF. In nucleotides, the CDR3 is TGTGCCATCAGTGACCCGAACACCGGGGAGCTGTTTTTT. The chain links TRBV10-3 to TRBJ2-2; no definite D call. Germline V gene data show CDR1 as ENHRY and CDR2 as SYGVKD. The germline V and J ends were trimmed by 3 bases and 0 bases, with 2 bases remaining between them. The CDR3 contains 13 residues.

The chain links TRBV20-1 to TRBJ2-7, with a weak D call TRBD1 (6 bases). The CDR3 is 13 residues long. The V gene lost 6 bases and the J gene lost 4 bases, with 16 bases spanning the gap. The germline CDR1 and CDR2 sequences are DFQATT and SNEGSKA (reference sequence). CDR3 in DNA: TGCAGTGCCGAAGAGGACAGCTCTTACGAGCAGTACTTC. It encodes CSAEEDSSYEQYF.

J is TRBJ2-7 and V is TRBV28; the match to TRBD1 covers 9 bases. This CDR3 spans 12 amino acids. Germline CDR1 reads MDHEN; CDR2 reads SYDVKM. The trim removed 7 bases at V and 6 bases at J, leaving 4 bases unmatched. The CDR3 coding sequence is TGTGCCAGCACTGGGACAGGGACCGAGCAGTACTTC. It yields the protein CASTGTGTEQYF.

This clonotype was observed a few times. V gene TRBV29-1 combines with J gene TRBJ2-4; TRBD1 is a possible D gene (5 bases). V shed 2 bases and J shed 7 bases, with 12 bases lying between them. Per the germline V gene, CDR1 is SQVTM and CDR2 is ANQGSEA. CDR3 length: 13 residues. The CDR3 protein is CSVERAGRNIQYF. The CDR3, as DNA: TGCAGCGTTGAACGGGCAGGGCGGAACATTCAGTACTTC.

This clonotype was counted a few times. The CDR3, as DNA: TGTGCCAGCAGCTTAGGTCGTGGGGTGGCCGAGCAGTACTTC. This codes for CASSLGRGVAEQYF. The chain links TRBV7-8 to TRBJ2-7; D ambiguous. Looked up from germline, CDR1 is SGHVS and CDR2 is FQNEAQ. Deletions cut 1 base from V and 6 bases from J, with 13 bases between. The CDR3 has 14 residues.

The CDR3: CASRPPGGPETQYF. The CDR3 DNA sequence: TGTGCCAGCAGGCCCCCGGGGGGGCCGGAGACCCAGTACTTC. The chain employs TRBV12-3 or TRBV12-4 and TRBJ2-5, with 8 bases aligning to TRBD2. The CDR3 runs to 14 residues. The junction had 8 bases not matched to a gene; V was cut back by 6 bases and J by 5 bases.

J is TRBJ1-2 and V is TRBV12-3 or TRBV12-4; weak D call: TRBD1 (5 bases). CDR3 size: 14 residues. V gave up 3 bases and J gave up 0 bases, with 8 bases separating them. The CDR3 nucleotides are TGTGCCAGCAGTTTCTGGGGGGCTAACTATGGCTACACCTTC. Protein: CASSFWGANYGYTF.

This clonotype was picked up a small number of times. This rearrangement joins TRBV29-1 to TRBJ2-7, with D unclear. The V end lost 0 bases, the J end lost 4 bases, and 7 bases lay between the germline ends. Looked up from germline, CDR1 is SQVTM and CDR2 is ANQGSEA. CDR3 length equals 12 residues. CDR3 sequence (DNA): TGCAGCGTTGAAGATCTTCGGTACGAGCAGTACTTC. It encodes CSVEDLRYEQYF.

The gene calls are TRBV6-6 and TRBJ2-1; D is unclear. Trimming shortened V by 6 bases and J by 7 bases, and 4 bases separated the two germline ends. The CDR3 spans 10 residues. Germline V gives CDR1 MNHNY, CDR2 SVGAGI (reference sequence). DNA for the CDR3: TGTGCCAGCAGGATGAATGAGCAGTTCTTC. As protein: CASRMNEQFF.

This clonotype was found many times. The chain combines TRBV14 with TRBJ2-1; TRBD1 matches 8 bases. The V segment lost 4 bases and the J segment 7 bases; nucleotides outside the gene matches: 3. The CDR3 length is 13 residues. Germline V gene sequence: CDR1 SGHDN, CDR2 FVKESK. CDR3 bases: TGTGCCAGCAGCCCCTGGACAGGGAATGAGCAGTTCTTC. Its translation is CASSPWTGNEQFF.

This rearrangement joins TRBV14 to TRBJ2-1; 7 bases align to TRBD1. The CDR3 is 15 amino acids. The J segment lost 1 base and the V segment lost 5 bases, leaving 5 bases of the junction unmatched. Looked up from germline, CDR1 is SGHDN and CDR2 is FVKESK. The CDR3 sequence is CASSGRDRSYNEQFF. CDR3 nucleotides: TGTGCCAGCAGCGGCCGGGACAGATCCTACAATGAGCAGTTCTTC.

The chain is built from TRBV25-1 and TRBJ2-1; TRBD2 agrees at 7 bases. Trimming at V came to 3 bases and at J to 2 bases, leaving 13 bases not matched to a gene. The CDR3 sequence is 18 residues long. The germline V gene has CDR1 MGHDK and CDR2 SYGVNS. The CDR3 sequence is CASSDFPGTGGPYNEQFF. CDR3 bases: TGTGCCAGCAGTGATTTCCCCGGGACGGGAGGACCCTACAATGAGCAGTTCTTC.

This clonotype occurred a few times. The chain combines TRBV13 with TRBJ2-3; TRBD1 might be the D (5 bases). The germline CDR1 and CDR2 sequences are PRHDT and FYEKMQ (reference sequence). Trimming shortened V by 1 base and J by 2 bases, and 13 bases separated the two germline ends. This CDR3 comprises 16 residues. The CDR3 loop reads CASSLDSLGDTDTQYF. The CDR3 DNA reads as TGTGCCAGCAGCTTAGATTCCCTAGGGGACACAGATACGCAGTATTTT.

The chain employs TRBV6-5 and TRBJ1-6; D remains ambiguous. Germline CDR1 reads MNHEY; CDR2 reads SVGAGI. The CDR3 totals 16 residues. V was trimmed by 0 bases and J by 7 bases, leaving 13 bases between them. CDR3 in amino acids: CASSYSTGAVNSPLHF. In nucleotides, the CDR3 is TGTGCCAGCAGTTACTCGACTGGAGCAGTAAATTCACCCCTCCACTTT.

The chain has TRBV11-2 and TRBJ2-5; TRBD2 might be the D (6 bases). The CDR3 sequence is 17 residues long. Looked up from germline, CDR1 is SGHAT and CDR2 is FQNNGV. Trimming cost V 1 base and J 2 bases, with 17 bases left between them. Written as DNA, the CDR3 is TGTGCCAGCAGCTTAGGTCTCATAGCGGATCAACAAGAGACCCAGTACTTC. Translated, it gives CASSLGLIADQQETQYF.

This clonotype was counted only a few times. The V gene is TRBV23-1, the J gene TRBJ2-1; D possibly corresponds to TRBD1 (6 bases). TRBV23-1 is an open reading frame, and its role is uncertain. The CDR3 is 14 amino acids. V was trimmed by 6 bases and J by 6 bases, leaving 15 bases between them. The CDR3 DNA reads as TGCGCCAGCAGACCTGGGACAAATGGCAATGAGCAGTTCTTC. It encodes CASRPGTNGNEQFF.

The chain recombines TRBV12-3 or TRBV12-4 with TRBJ2-3; TRBD2 is a possible D gene (5 bases). This CDR3 has 17 residues. Trimming left V 6 bases short and J 0 bases short, with 19 bases between. The CDR3 DNA reads TGTGCCAGCAGAGGAAACGAGGACTTGTCTAGCACAGATACGCAGTATTTT. Protein product: CASRGNEDLSSTDTQYF.

V gene TRBV29-1 combines with J gene TRBJ1-2, with 7 bases matching TRBD1. Germline lookup yields CDR1 SQVTM and CDR2 ANQGSEA. V lost 2 bases, J lost 4 bases, and 7 bases stayed unmatched. This CDR3 has 14 residues. CDR3 sequence (DNA): TGCAGCGTTGAAACCGGGGACAGAGTCTATGGCTACACCTTC. It codes for CSVETGDRVYGYTF.

The chain recombines TRBV27 with TRBJ2-7, with 8 bases aligning to TRBD1. This CDR3 has 15 amino acids. V lost 2 bases and J lost 7; bases outside the gene matches: 10. The germline V gene has CDR1 MNHEY and CDR2 SMNVEV (reference sequence). CDR3 residues: CASSLTGQGALEQYF. The CDR3, as DNA: TGTGCCAGCAGTTTAACGGGGCAGGGGGCTTTAGAGCAGTACTTC.

This chain uses TRBV20-1 with TRBJ2-3; perhaps TRBD2 as D (6 bases). Germline-derived CDR1 and CDR2 are DFQATT and SNEGSKA (reference sequence). Deletions cut 1 base from V and 3 bases from J, with 14 bases between. The length of the CDR3 is 15 residues. As DNA, the CDR3 is TGCAGTGCTAGAGGGGCGCCTAGCGAGACAGATACGCAGTATTTT. Translated, it gives CSARGAPSETDTQYF.

The CDR3 here is CASSSSLLPPGQGEVTQYF. The CDR3, as DNA: TGTGCCAGCAGTTCGAGCCTTCTGCCTCCGGGACAGGGGGAGGTTACGCAGTATTTT. The chain employs TRBV2 and TRBJ2-3, with TRBD1 matching over 11 bases. The CDR3 is 19 amino acids. Germline V lookup: CDR1 SNHLY, CDR2 FYNNEI. With 5 bases clipped from V and 8 bases from J, the junction kept 21 bases outside the gene matches.